A selection of T cell receptor beta chains follows, all from one sample in a study of OX40 agonist ivuxolimab in advanced cancers. The repertoire was sequenced with immunoSEQ multiplex PCR; TCRdb's copy has only in-frame clones and lacks some. The sample lists approximately 78,000 clones, less than 90% occurring once. The source material was CD4+ or CD8+ T cells sorted from blood, sampled in a trial of the OX40 agonist ivuxolimab. These receptors originate from an adult with an advanced solid tumor such as melanoma, head and neck, liver or kidney cancer. The CDR3 runs from the conserved cysteine through the conserved F or W. A D gene is named only where the DNA matches it firmly. Clone size is shown for a subset of rows, as once, few, many or a class of expanded clone.

>TRBV6-5|NA|TRBJ2-3|TRBD2
CASSYATSGGTQYF
TGTGCCAGCAGTTACGCAACTAGCGGGGGTACGCAGTATTTT
>TRBV4-1|NA|TRBJ2-5|NA
CASSHGGYQETQYF
TGCGCCAGCAGCCATGGGGGCTACCAAGAGACCCAGTACTTC
>TRBV4-2|NA|TRBJ2-2|NA
CASSQVSAGELFF
TGTGCCAGCAGCCAGGTCTCAGCCGGGGAGCTGTTTTTT
>TRBV5-1|NA|TRBJ2-3|NA
CASSLQDRDTQYF
TGCGCCAGCAGCTTGCAGGACAGAGATACGCAGTATTTT
>TRBV6-6|NA|TRBJ1-2|TRBD1
CASSGTTGTGGYTF
TGTGCCAGCAGTGGGACGACAGGGACGGGGGGCTACACCTTC
>TRBV7-2|few|TRBJ2-7|NA
CASSLNGGAGEQYF
TGTGCCAGCAGCCTCAATGGGGGGGCCGGGGAGCAGTACTTC
>TRBV6-1|NA|TRBJ2-3|TRBD2
CASSPRTSGADTQYF
TGTGCCAGCAGTCCACGGACTAGCGGGGCTGATACGCAGTATTTT
>TRBV2|NA|TRBJ1-5|TRBD1
CASSGQEDQPQHF
TGTGCCAGCAGCGGACAGGAGGATCAGCCCCAGCATTTT
>TRBV29-1|NA|TRBJ2-5|NA
CSVGETQYF
TGCAGCGTCGGTGAGACCCAGTACTTC
>TRBV18|NA|TRBJ1-1|TRBD1
CASSLTGAGDTEAFF
TGTGCCAGCTCACTGACAGGGGCCGGGGACACTGAAGCTTTCTTT
>TRBV7-8|NA|TRBJ2-5|NA
CASSLAGASWETQYF
TGTGCCAGCAGCTTAGCGGGGGCTAGCTGGGAGACCCAGTACTTC
>TRBV10-1|NA|TRBJ2-3|NA
CASKGTDTQYF
TGCGCCAGCAAGGGAACAGATACGCAGTATTTT
>TRBV11-3|NA|TRBJ2-7|TRBD1
CASSLEGQGSYEQYF
TGTGCCAGCAGCTTAGAGGGACAGGGATCCTACGAGCAGTACTTC
>TRBV15|once|TRBJ2-6|NA
CATSRDKSGANVLTF
TGTGCCACCAGCCGGGACAAGAGTGGGGCCAACGTCCTGACTTTC
>TRBV9|NA|TRBJ2-5|TRBD2
CASSVGTSGREETQYF
TGTGCCAGCAGCGTTGGGACTAGCGGGAGGGAGGAGACCCAGTACTTC
>TRBV7-9|NA|TRBJ2-4|TRBD1
CASSNRGQGRNIQYF
TGTGCCAGCAGCAATAGGGGGCAGGGAAGGAACATTCAGTACTTC
>TRBV4-2|NA|TRBJ2-4|TRBD2
CASSLLLAGGPEGAKNIQYF
TGTGCCAGCAGCCTACTCCTAGCGGGGGGGCCCGAGGGGGCCAAAAACATTCAGTACTTC
>TRBV4-1|NA|TRBJ2-3|NA
CASSQVSTDTQYF
TGCGCCAGCAGCCAAGTCTCAACAGATACGCAGTATTTT
>TRBV7-9|NA|TRBJ2-7|NA
CASSPPSLYEQYF
TGTGCCAGCAGCCCCCCCTCACTTTACGAGCAGTACTTC
>TRBV13|NA|TRBJ2-2|NA
CASSTSTGELFF
TGTGCCAGCAGCACCTCCACCGGGGAGCTGTTTTTT
>TRBV11-2|NA|TRBJ1-6|NA
CASSSQGASPLHF
TGTGCCAGCAGCTCACAGGGTGCTTCACCCCTCCACTTT
>TRBV6-5|NA|TRBJ2-1|TRBD2
CATQRAGGPYNEQFF
TGTGCCACCCAAAGGGCGGGAGGTCCTTACAATGAGCAGTTCTTC
>TRBV5-1|NA|TRBJ1-1|NA
CASSSTENTEAFF
TGCGCCAGCAGCTCTACAGAGAACACTGAAGCTTTCTTT